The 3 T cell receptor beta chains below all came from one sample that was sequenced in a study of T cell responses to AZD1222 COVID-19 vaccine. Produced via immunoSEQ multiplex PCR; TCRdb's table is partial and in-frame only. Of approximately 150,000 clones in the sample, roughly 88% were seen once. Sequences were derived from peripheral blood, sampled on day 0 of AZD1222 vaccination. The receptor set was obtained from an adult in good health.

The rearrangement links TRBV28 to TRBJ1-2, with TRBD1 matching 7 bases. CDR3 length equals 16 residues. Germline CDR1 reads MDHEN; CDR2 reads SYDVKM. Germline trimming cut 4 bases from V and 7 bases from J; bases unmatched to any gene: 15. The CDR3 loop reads CASSYTLGDDRAGYTF. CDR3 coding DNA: TGTGCCAGCAGTTACACTTTGGGGGACGACAGGGCTGGCTACACCTTC.

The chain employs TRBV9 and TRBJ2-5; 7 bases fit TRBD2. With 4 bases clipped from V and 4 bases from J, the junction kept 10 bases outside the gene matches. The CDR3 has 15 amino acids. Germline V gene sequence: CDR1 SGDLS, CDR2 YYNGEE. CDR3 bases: TGTGCCAGCAGCCCCGGGGGGACTAAGACAGAGACCCAGTACTTC. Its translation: CASSPGGTKTETQYF.

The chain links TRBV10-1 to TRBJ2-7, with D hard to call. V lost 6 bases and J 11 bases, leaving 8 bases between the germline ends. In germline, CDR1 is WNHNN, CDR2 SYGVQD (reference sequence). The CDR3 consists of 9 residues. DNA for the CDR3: TGCGCCAGCAGCCTCCGGGAGTACTTC. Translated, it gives CASSLREYF.